Shown below are 18 T cell receptor beta chains from a single sample sequenced in a study of T-cell memory formation after mild COVID-19 (dated by TCRdb to the early 2020s). Libraries were prepared through 5' RACE. The data were produced on an Illumina NovaSeq 6000. The public reads were quality trimmed at Q25 with fastp and then assembled into clones with MiXCR by TCRdb, keeping productive beta chains. Each CDR3 protein gets just one entry, which takes the most common genes and DNA from the rows behind it. A total of 500,000 to 550,000 distinct CDR3 sequences appear in this sample, roughly 20% of them only once. The ten biggest clones cover approximately 12% of the sample. Sequenced input: PBMCs or a T cell subset sorted from them (not recorded which). The receptors come from an adult woman who had mild COVID-19 (a few samples of this study predate the infection). The sample titles of this study are shuffled in the database, so cell type and time point are left out; the donor was told from shared clones.

In this sample, this clonotype turned up a few times. V gene TRBV7-3 combines with J gene TRBJ2-3; 8 nucleotides align to TRBD1. The CDR3 length is 14 residues. Looked up from germline, CDR1 is SGHTA and CDR2 is FQGTGA. J lost 7 bases, V lost 5 bases, and 8 bases had no gene match. This CDR3 is CASSTGTGVHTQYF. The DNA for the CDR3 is TGTGCCAGCAGCACAGGGACAGGAGTACATACGCAGTATTTT.

This clonotype was recorded a few times. V and J are TRBV5-6 and TRBJ2-1, with 8 bases fitting TRBD1. The CDR3 consists of 17 residues. The V segment lost 5 bases and the J segment 1 base; nucleotides outside the gene matches: 11. Germline CDR1 is SGHDT and CDR2 is YYEEEE. CDR3 loop: CASSLGAGGESYNEQFF. In DNA, the CDR3 is TGTGCCAGCAGTTTAGGGGCAGGGGGCGAATCCTACAATGAGCAGTTCTTC.

This clonotype has just a few counts. The chain has TRBV7-9 and TRBJ2-1; D possibly corresponds to TRBD1 (6 bases). The CDR3 has 14 residues. V lost 3 bases and J 8 bases, leaving 14 bases between the germline ends. Germline CDR1 reads SEHNR; CDR2 reads FQNEAQ (reference sequence). CDR3 residues: CASSLQGRGDEQFF. CDR3 DNA sequence: TGTGCCAGCAGCTTGCAGGGCAGGGGCGATGAGCAGTTCTTC.

The chain joins TRBV27 to TRBJ1-5; 8 bases map to TRBD1. Trimming removed 2 bases from V and 4 bases from J; junction bases left unmatched: 7. The CDR3 totals 16 residues. Germline CDR1 is MNHEY and CDR2 is SMNVEV (reference sequence). CDR3 protein: CASSLQGANGNQPQHF. As DNA, the CDR3 is TGTGCCAGCAGTTTACAGGGGGCAAATGGGAATCAGCCCCAGCATTTT.

The chain uses TRBV6-2 or TRBV6-3 and TRBJ2-1; 8 nucleotides agree with TRBD2. The CDR3 length is 15 residues. V dropped 5 bases and J dropped 3; count of bases not matched to a gene: 6. Per germline, CDR1 MNHEY and CDR2 SVGEGT. CDR3 residues: CASSLLAGHYNEQFF. CDR3 DNA sequence: TGTGCCAGCAGTCTCCTAGCGGGTCACTACAATGAGCAGTTCTTC.

This clonotype was picked up a small number of times. The chain carries TRBV5-1 and TRBJ1-1, with a tentative D call TRBD1 (6 bases). Trimming removed 0 bases at V and 1 base at J, with 13 bases between. The CDR3 is 16 residues long. Germline lookup yields CDR1 SGHRS and CDR2 YFSETQ. CDR3 protein: CASSLVRSRGNTEAFF. CDR3 bases: TGCGCCAGCAGCTTGGTTAGGAGCAGGGGGAACACTGAAGCTTTCTTT.

This clonotype was observed a handful of times. The chain couples TRBV19 to TRBJ1-2, with 10 bases lining up with TRBD1. Germline CDR1 LNHDA, CDR2 SQIVND (reference sequence). The J segment lost 4 bases and the V segment lost 3 bases, leaving 5 bases of the junction unmatched. This CDR3 has 15 amino acids. The CDR3: CASSIDRGHGYGYTF. The CDR3 DNA reads as TGTGCCAGTAGTATCGACAGGGGGCACGGCTATGGCTACACCTTC.

The chain uses TRBV10-3 and TRBJ1-1, with a possible D match to TRBD1 (5 bases). The CDR3 extends over 15 amino acids. The germline V gene has CDR1 ENHRY and CDR2 SYGVKD. The V and J ends lost 6 bases and 0 bases respectively, with 14 bases between them. The CDR3 sequence: CAIRGLDGMNTEAFF. CDR3 bases: TGTGCCATCAGGGGGCTAGACGGGATGAACACTGAAGCTTTCTTT.

This chain connects TRBV28 to TRBJ2-7; D is unclear. Germline V gene lookup returns CDR1 MDHEN and CDR2 SYDVKM. CDR3 length equals 15 residues. V gave up 3 bases and J gave up 4 bases, with 16 bases separating them. CDR3 nucleotide sequence: TGTGCCAGCAGTTTCTCCGGGTCCCTTTATTACGAGCAGTACTTC. It codes for CASSFSGSLYYEQYF.

In this sample, this clonotype turned up a few times. The rearrangement uses TRBV2 and TRBJ1-4; D gene ambiguous. Germline lookup yields CDR1 SNHLY and CDR2 FYNNEI. V was trimmed by 5 bases and J by 8 bases, leaving 6 bases between them. The CDR3 extends over 11 amino acids. The CDR3 DNA follows: TGTGCCAGCAGTCCACAGGAAAAACTGTTTTTT. Translated, it gives CASSPQEKLFF.

The table lists this clonotype with a few counts. V and J are TRBV6-5 and TRBJ1-1; perhaps TRBD1 as D (6 bases). The CDR3 is made up of 15 amino acids. V was clipped by 7 bases and J by 5 bases, with 20 bases between them. Per the germline V gene, CDR1 is MNHEY and CDR2 is SVGAGI. The CDR3 protein is CASTNLQGMGTEAFF. The DNA of the CDR3 is TGTGCCAGCACTAATTTACAGGGCATGGGAACTGAAGCTTTCTTT.

The gene calls are TRBV11-2 and TRBJ2-7; 7 bases are a match to TRBD2. CDR1 and CDR2 (germline): SGHAT, FQNNGV. The CDR3 totals 14 residues. Trimming at V came to 2 bases and at J to 6 bases, leaving 7 bases not matched to a gene. This chain's CDR3 is CASSLYGQRGEQYF. DNA for the CDR3: TGTGCCAGCAGCTTATACGGCCAGCGGGGCGAGCAGTACTTC.

This clonotype was observed a handful of times. The V and J genes are TRBV5-1 and TRBJ1-2, with 8 positions matching TRBD1. The germline V gene has CDR1 SGHRS and CDR2 YFSETQ. With 2 bases clipped from V and 3 bases from J, the junction kept 6 bases outside the gene matches. The CDR3 covers 15 residues. The CDR3 region is CASSLTPDRDYGYTF. Here the CDR3 DNA reads TGCGCCAGCAGCTTAACCCCGGACAGGGACTATGGCTACACCTTC.

The V gene is TRBV24-1, the J gene TRBJ2-7, with TRBD1 matching over 10 bases. This CDR3 region has 15 residues. In germline, CDR1 is KGHDR, CDR2 SFDVKD. V lost 3 bases to trimming and J lost 4 bases; unmatched junction nucleotides: 5. The CDR3 sequence is CATSDTGTGAYEQYF. In DNA form, the CDR3 reads TGTGCCACCAGTGATACCGGGACAGGGGCTTACGAGCAGTACTTC.

As concerns this clonotype: A much larger clonotype is one base distant, so this may be a read error. The chain recombines TRBV12-3 or TRBV12-4 with TRBJ2-7; D not certain. CDR3 length: 11 residues. The ends were cut back, 4 bases at V and 5 bases at J, with 6 bases in the middle. Written as DNA, the CDR3 is TGTGCCAGCAGTTACAACCACGAGCAGTACTTC. It translates to CASSYNHEQYF.

The CDR3 loop reads CASSSGTGAYGYTF. The CDR3 region has the DNA TGTGCCAGCAGCTCCGGGACAGGGGCCTATGGCTACACCTTC. The gene calls are TRBV11-3 and TRBJ1-2, with TRBD1 matching 10 bases. The length of the CDR3 is 14 residues. With V trimmed by 4 bases and J by 4 bases, 3 bases remained unmatched. CDR1 is SGHNT, CDR2 YENEEA, per germline. The whole variable domain, filled in from reference TRBV11-3 and TRBJ1-2, reads EAGVVQSPRYKIIEKKQPVAFWCNPISGHNTLYWYLQNLGQGPELLIRYENEEAVDDSQLPKDRFSAERLKGVDSTLKIQPAELGDSAVYLCASSSGTGAYGYTFGSGTRLTVV.

The V gene is TRBV2, the J gene TRBJ1-5; D may be TRBD1 (5 bases). The V gene lost 2 bases and the J gene lost 7 bases, with 15 bases spanning the gap. CDR1 and CDR2 from the germline V gene are SNHLY and FYNNEI. The CDR3 has 15 residues. In nucleotides, the CDR3 is TGTGCCAGCAGTGAAAAAGGGGACGCAGGGCAGCCCCAGCATTTT. Translating it yields CASSEKGDAGQPQHF.

The rearrangement links TRBV18 to TRBJ2-7; the D gene could be TRBD1 or TRBD2 (5 bases each). V lost 6 bases to trimming and J lost 5 bases, with 17 bases between them. CDR1 and CDR2 from the germline V gene are KGHSH and LQKENI. The CDR3 is made up of 14 amino acids. The CDR3, as DNA: TGTGCCAGCTCCCTCTTTGGGACCTACCACGAGCAGTACTTC. Encoded protein: CASSLFGTYHEQYF.